The 11 T cell receptor beta chains listed next were all sequenced from one sample in a study of T-cell reconstitution after alpha-beta-depleted transplantation in children (dated by TCRdb to 2015 to 2016). The library was prepared using PCR. Sequenced on an Illumina HiSeq 2500. To normalize quantification of the TCRbeta repertoire, the TCR libraries were built with molecular barcoding that relied on unique molecular identifiers. TCRdb reprocessed the public reads (quality trimming at Q25 with fastp, clone calling with MiXCR) and kept in-frame beta chains. Rows merge per CDR3 protein into single entries with the most common DNA and genes. A total of 700,000 to 850,000 distinct CDR3 sequences appear in this sample, 16% of them only once. The biggest ten clones account for about 5% of the sample. What the treatment or condition label conveys for this sample: allogeneic hematopoietic cell transplantation with graft depleted of TCRalphabeta T cells and CD19 B cells.

Sequences were derived from PBMCs, mostly from graft donor cells, sampled 360 days after TCRalphabeta/CD19-depleted stem cell transplant. The receptors stem from a male patient younger than 18 who had a stem cell transplant for acute lymphoblastic leukemia, so the T cells may come from the graft donor.

The J gene is TRBJ2-1, the V gene TRBV5-1; a possible D gene is TRBD2 (6 bases). The CDR3 is 14 residues long. With 2 bases removed from V and 5 bases from J, the gap between germline ends came to 11 bases. Germline V gives CDR1 SGHRS, CDR2 YFSETQ. This CDR3 reads CASSFWGENNEQFF. The CDR3 region has the DNA TGCGCCAGCAGCTTTTGGGGGGAGAACAATGAGCAGTTCTTC.

This clonotype was seen a few times. This rearrangement joins TRBV29-1 to TRBJ2-1; a weak D match, TRBD2 (6 bases). This CDR3 region has 13 residues. CDR1 and CDR2 (germline): SQVTM, ANQGSEA. Trimming took off 7 bases at V and 6 bases at J, with 16 bases between the two ends. CDR3 nucleotides: TGCAGCGGCGGGACCCTTCAGGGCAATGAGCAGTTCTTC. Residues: CSGGTLQGNEQFF.

This clonotype was detected only a few times. The J gene is TRBJ2-7, the V gene TRBV7-2; 9 nucleotides line up with TRBD1. The V gene end was trimmed by 4 bases and the J gene end by 3 bases; junction bases not matched to a gene: 4. The CDR3 covers 14 residues. Germline assignment: CDR1 SGHTA and CDR2 FQGNSA. For the CDR3, the DNA is TGTGCCAGCAGCTCTACGGGACAGGGCTACGAGCAGTACTTC. Amino acid sequence: CASSSTGQGYEQYF.

The chain combines TRBV7-2 with TRBJ2-1, with TRBD1 matching over 7 bases. This CDR3 contains 16 residues. J lost 6 bases, V lost 5 bases, and 13 bases had no gene match. From germline, CDR1 is SGHTA and CDR2 FQGNSA. The chain's CDR3 is CASSPLLGQFFNEQFF. As DNA, the CDR3 is TGTGCCAGCAGCCCCCTACTGGGACAGTTCTTCAATGAGCAGTTCTTC.

This chain joins TRBV7-9 and TRBJ1-4; no firm D call. Between the trimmed V and J ends, which lost 1 base and 4 bases, there was a span of 10 bases. CDR1 is SEHNR and CDR2 is FQNEAQ in the germline V gene (reference sequence). The CDR3 length is 15 residues. The CDR3 protein is CASSLVSGINEKLFF. DNA for the CDR3: TGTGCCAGCAGCTTAGTGAGCGGTATTAATGAAAAACTGTTTTTT. The whole variable domain, remainder taken from reference TRBV7-9 and TRBJ1-4, is DTGVSQNPRHKITKRGQNVTFRCDPISEHNRLYWYRQTLGQGPEFLTYFQNEAQLEKSRLLSDRFSAERPKGSFSTLEIQRTEQGDSAMYLCASSLVSGINEKLFFGSGTQLSVL.

This clonotype occurred many times. The genes are TRBV5-1 and TRBJ2-2; D may be TRBD2 (6 bases). The germline V and J ends were trimmed by 1 base and 0 bases, with 7 bases remaining between them. This CDR3 comprises 15 residues. Germline V lookup: CDR1 SGHRS, CDR2 YFSETQ. CDR3 DNA: TGCGCCAGCAGCTTGCAGCGGGCGAACACCGGGGAGCTGTTTTTT. Translation: CASSLQRANTGELFF.

This clonotype has only a few counts. The chain combines TRBV16 with TRBJ2-7; perhaps TRBD1 as D (6 bases). The CDR3 sequence is 17 residues long. Germline CDR1 and CDR2: KGHSY and FQNENV. With 1 base removed from V and 0 bases from J, the gap between germline ends came to 16 bases. In DNA form, the CDR3 reads TGTGCCAGCAGCCAATTTGAGGATACAGGGAGCTCCTACGAGCAGTACTTC. Amino acids: CASSQFEDTGSSYEQYF.

This sequence joins TRBV7-9 and TRBJ2-4; D gene ambiguous. This CDR3 is 13 amino acids long. V was clipped by 9 bases and J by 2 bases, with 11 bases between them. Germline-derived CDR1 and CDR2 are SEHNR and FQNEAQ (reference sequence). The CDR3 DNA sequence: TGTGCCAGTGAGAGGTTAACCAAAAACATTCAGTACTTC. Translated, it gives CASERLTKNIQYF.

The rearrangement links TRBV18 to TRBJ2-5; D is possibly TRBD1 (6 bases). Trimming removed 2 bases from V and 1 base from J, with 14 bases in between. This CDR3 comprises 16 residues. CDR1 is KGHSH, CDR2 LQKENI, per germline. The DNA of the CDR3 is TGTGCCAGCTCACCAGTTCCGACAGGCATCCAAGAGACCCAGTACTTC. Amino acids: CASSPVPTGIQETQYF.

The J gene is TRBJ2-7, the V gene TRBV7-9; 7 bases line up with TRBD1. Germline-derived CDR1 and CDR2 are SEHNR and FQNEAQ (reference sequence). The CDR3 consists of 14 residues. V was pared by 7 bases and J by 1 base, with 7 bases of the junction left unmatched. Written as DNA, the CDR3 is TGTGCCAGCACCGACGACAGGGCGTCCTACGAGCAGTACTTC. It yields the protein CASTDDRASYEQYF.

The chain recombines TRBV6-5 with TRBJ2-2; tentative D call: TRBD2 (7 bases). This CDR3 contains 16 residues. Trimming removed 0 bases at V and 6 bases at J, with 14 bases between. Germline V gene data show CDR1 as MNHEY and CDR2 as SVGAGI. CDR3 in amino acids: CASSYSTRGGPGELFF. The CDR3 DNA reads as TGTGCCAGCAGTTACTCGACCAGGGGAGGGCCCGGGGAGCTGTTTTTT.